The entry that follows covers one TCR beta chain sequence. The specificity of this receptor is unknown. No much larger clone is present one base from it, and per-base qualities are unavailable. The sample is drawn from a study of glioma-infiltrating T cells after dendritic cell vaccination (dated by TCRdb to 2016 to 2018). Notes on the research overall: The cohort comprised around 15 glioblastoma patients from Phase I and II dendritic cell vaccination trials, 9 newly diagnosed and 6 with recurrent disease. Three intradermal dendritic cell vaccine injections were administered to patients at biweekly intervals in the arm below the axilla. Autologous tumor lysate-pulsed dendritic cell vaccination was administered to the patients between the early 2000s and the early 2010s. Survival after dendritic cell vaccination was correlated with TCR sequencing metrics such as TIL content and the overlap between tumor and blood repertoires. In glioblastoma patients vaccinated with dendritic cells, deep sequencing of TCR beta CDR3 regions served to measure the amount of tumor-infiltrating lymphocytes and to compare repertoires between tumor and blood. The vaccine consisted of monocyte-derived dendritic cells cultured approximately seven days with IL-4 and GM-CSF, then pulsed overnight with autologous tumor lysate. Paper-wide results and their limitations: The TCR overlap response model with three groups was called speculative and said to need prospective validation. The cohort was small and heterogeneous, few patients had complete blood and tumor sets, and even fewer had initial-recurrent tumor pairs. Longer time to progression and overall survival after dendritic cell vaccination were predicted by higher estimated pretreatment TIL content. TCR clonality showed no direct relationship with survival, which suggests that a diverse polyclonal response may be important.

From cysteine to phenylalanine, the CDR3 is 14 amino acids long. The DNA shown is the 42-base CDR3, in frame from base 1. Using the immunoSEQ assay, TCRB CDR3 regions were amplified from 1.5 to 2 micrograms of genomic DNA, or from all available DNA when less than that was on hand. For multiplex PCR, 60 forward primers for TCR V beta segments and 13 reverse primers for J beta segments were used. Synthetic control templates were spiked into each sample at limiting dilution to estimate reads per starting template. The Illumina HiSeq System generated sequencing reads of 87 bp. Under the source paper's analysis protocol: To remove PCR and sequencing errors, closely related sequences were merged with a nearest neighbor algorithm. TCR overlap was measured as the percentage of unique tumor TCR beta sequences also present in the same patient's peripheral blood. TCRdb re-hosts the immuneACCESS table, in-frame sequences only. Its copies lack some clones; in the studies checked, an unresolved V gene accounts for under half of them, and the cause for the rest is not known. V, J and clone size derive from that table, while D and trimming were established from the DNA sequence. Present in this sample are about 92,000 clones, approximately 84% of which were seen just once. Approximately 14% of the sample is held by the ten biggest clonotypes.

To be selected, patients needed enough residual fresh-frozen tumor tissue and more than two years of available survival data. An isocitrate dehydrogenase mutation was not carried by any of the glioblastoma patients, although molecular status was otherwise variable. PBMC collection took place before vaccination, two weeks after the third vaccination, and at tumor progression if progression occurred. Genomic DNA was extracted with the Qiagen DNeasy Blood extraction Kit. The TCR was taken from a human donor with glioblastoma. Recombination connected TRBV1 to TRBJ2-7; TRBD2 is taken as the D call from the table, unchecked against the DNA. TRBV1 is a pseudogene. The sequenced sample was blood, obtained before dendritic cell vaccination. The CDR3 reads CTSSHNSYSYEQYF. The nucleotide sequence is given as TGCACCAGCAGCCACAACTCTTACTCCTACGAGCAGTACTTC.